The T cell receptor beta chain under discussion was sequenced for a study of T cells in Graves' hyperthyroidism and ophthalmopathy (dated by TCRdb to about 2019). In the study overall: TCR V-J signatures able to tell the groups apart were searched for in a discovery cohort of 90 to 100 patients, of whom 43 had Graves' ophthalmopathy and about 60 had stable Graves' hyperthyroidism. Whether ophthalmopathy could be predicted prospectively was tested in an independent validation cohort made up of fewer than 20 hyperthyroidism patients plus 17 patients who later progressed to ophthalmopathy. The 90 to 100 discovery patients were randomly divided into training and test sets at a 7:3 ratio. The study also compared thyroid tissue and blood T-cell repertoires from a handful of Graves' hyperthyroidism patients. Once sampling was done, hyperthyroidism patients were given methimazole at a starting dose of 30 mg daily, whereas ophthalmopathy patients were given high-dose intravenous methylprednisolone. TCR Vbeta CDR3 sequencing of some 140 peripheral blood samples (approximately 44 ophthalmopathy, about 74 hyperthyroidism and approximately 17 progressor patients) is reported in the paper.

Turning to this clonotype: This receptor's antigen is unknown. No much larger clone exists at a distance of one base, and base qualities are not known.

The TCR beta CDR3 regions were amplified from RNA transcripts. The TCR CDR3 was subjected to a first round of RT-PCR using the HTBI primer set and the Qiagen OneStep RT-PCR kit. A second multiplex PCR round built the libraries, followed by size selection and purification. Paired-end sequencing of the libraries was performed with 100 bp reads on an Illumina HiSeq2000. Processing in the source paper ran as follows. SOAPnuke was used to process the raw data, removing reads that contained adapters or uncalled bases, had a mean Phred below 15, or lacked an exact match to the constant primer or identifier. High-quality paired reads were merged with COPE v1.2.5, and unique nucleotide sequences were defined as clonotypes. MiTCR v1.1 was used to align the clonotypes against IMGT TRBV, TRBD and TRBJ reference segments. The analysis included only V-J combinations with a frequency above 0.0001, which together covered around 99% of the repertoires. The TCS score was defined as the ratio of F50 (clonal expansion) to E x V (chaos), calculated using BLOSUM62-based TCRdist between CDR3 peptides within each V-J. Welch's t-statistics and random forest reduced fewer than 600 V-J features to about 13, which were used in a naive Bayes classifier (R e1071). The similarity between thyroid and blood repertoires was quantified using the Morisita-Horn index. The public sequencing data were trimmed at Q25 with fastp and processed into clonotypes with MiXCR by TCRdb, which kept only in-frame beta chains. Merged by CDR3 protein, the rows form single entries marked with the most common genes and DNA. TCRdb's processing, not the authors', yielded these V and J calls. The sample data list 480,000 or so distinct CDR3 sequences, and approximately 49% of these were observed just once. The biggest ten clones account for 35% to 50% of the sample.

From its cysteine to its phenylalanine, the CDR3 spans 12 amino acids. Just CDR3 DNA is preserved here, 36 bases in frame from base 1. Taken from the germline V gene (reference sequence), the CDR1 and CDR2 loops are SEHNR and FQNEAQ. Cut back by 7 bases and 3 bases, the V and J ends lie 9 bases apart. Patients with uncontrolled infections, other autoimmune diseases, pregnancy or lactation were excluded. Diagnoses were established on the basis of clinical symptoms, serum thyroxine and TRAb, thyroid ultrasound, and orbital computed tomography. Total RNA was extracted using Trizol reagent, and RNA quality was assessed on an Agilent 2100 Bioanalyzer. Overall study outcomes, separate from this receptor: In cross-validation, a model built on a 13 V-J signature told ophthalmopathy apart from stable hyperthyroidism with 85% to 90% sensitivity and approximately 81% specificity, and in testing the same model reached 80%/75%. Most expanded thyroid clonotypes (frequency above 0.001) were also found in blood, which suggests that blood repertoires may mirror thyroid immune responses. During validation, the model predicted progression to ophthalmopathy a median of around 7 months ahead of onset, with around 71% sensitivity and more than 72% specificity. No statistical method was used to set the sample size in advance, and investigators knew the group allocation.

This clonotype originated in an adult woman with Graves' disease, either hyperthyroidism or ophthalmopathy (not recorded which). What was sequenced was peripheral blood or thyroid tissue (not recorded which). The sequence is built from TRBV7-9 and TRBJ2-5; the D gene identity is not certain. The CDR3 region has the sequence CASTKDEETQYF. The DNA sequence follows: TGTGCCAGCACTAAGGACGAAGAGACCCAGTACTTC.